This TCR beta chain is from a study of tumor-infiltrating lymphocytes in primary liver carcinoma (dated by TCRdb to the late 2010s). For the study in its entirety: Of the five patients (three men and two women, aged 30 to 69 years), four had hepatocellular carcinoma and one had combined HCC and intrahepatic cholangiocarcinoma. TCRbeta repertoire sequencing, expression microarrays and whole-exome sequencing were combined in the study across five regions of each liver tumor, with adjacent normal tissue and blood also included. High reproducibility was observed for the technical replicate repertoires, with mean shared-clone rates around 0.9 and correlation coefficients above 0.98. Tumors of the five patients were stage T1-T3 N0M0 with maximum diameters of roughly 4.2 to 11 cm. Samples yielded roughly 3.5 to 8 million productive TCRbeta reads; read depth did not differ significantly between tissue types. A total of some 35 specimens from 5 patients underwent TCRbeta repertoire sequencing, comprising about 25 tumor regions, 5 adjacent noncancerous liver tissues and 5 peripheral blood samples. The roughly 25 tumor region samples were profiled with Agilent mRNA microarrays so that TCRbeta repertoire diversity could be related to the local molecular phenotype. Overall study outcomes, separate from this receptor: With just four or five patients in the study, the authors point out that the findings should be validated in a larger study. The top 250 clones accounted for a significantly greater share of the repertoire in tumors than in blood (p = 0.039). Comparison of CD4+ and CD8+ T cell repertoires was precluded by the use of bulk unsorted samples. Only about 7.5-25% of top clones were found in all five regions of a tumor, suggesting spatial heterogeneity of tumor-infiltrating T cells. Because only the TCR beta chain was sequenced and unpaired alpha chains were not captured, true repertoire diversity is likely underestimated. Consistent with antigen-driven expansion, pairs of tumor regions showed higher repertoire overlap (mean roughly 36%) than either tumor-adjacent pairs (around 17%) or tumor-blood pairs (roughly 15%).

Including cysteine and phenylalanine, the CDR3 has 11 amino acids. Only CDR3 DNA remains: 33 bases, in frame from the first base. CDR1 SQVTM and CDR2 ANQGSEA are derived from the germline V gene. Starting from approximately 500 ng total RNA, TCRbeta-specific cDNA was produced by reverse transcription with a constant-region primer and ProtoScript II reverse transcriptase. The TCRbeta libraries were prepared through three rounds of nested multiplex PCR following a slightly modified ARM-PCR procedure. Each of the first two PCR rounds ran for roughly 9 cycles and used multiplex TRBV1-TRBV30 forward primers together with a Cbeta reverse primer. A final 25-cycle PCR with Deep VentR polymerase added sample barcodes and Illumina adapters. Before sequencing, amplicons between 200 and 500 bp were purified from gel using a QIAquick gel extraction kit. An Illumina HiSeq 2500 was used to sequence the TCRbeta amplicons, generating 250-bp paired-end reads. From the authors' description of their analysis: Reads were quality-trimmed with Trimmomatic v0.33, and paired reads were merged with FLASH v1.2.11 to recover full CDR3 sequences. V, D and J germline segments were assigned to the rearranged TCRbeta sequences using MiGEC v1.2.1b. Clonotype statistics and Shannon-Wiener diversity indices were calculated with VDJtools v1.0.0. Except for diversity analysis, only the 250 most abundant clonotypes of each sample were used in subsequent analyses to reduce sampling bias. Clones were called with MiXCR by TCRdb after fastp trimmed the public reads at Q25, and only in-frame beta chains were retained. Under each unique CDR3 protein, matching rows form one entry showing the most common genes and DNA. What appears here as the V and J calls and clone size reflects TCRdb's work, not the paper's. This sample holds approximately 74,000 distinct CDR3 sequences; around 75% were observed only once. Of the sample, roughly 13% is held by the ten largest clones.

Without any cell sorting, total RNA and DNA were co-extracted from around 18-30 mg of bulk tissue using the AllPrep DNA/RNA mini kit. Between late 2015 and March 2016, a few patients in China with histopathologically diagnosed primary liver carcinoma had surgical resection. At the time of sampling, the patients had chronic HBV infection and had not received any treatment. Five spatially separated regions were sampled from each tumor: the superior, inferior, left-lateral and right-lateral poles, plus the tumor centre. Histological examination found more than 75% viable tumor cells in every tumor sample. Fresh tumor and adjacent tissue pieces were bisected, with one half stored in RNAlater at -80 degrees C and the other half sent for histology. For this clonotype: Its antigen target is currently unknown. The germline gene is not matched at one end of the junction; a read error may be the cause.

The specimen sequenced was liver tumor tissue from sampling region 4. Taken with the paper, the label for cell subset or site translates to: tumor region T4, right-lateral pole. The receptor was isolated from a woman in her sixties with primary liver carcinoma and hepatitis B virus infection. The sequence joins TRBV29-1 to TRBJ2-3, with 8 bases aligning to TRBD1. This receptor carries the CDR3 CGVADRERPYF. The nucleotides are TGCGGCGTGGCGGACAGGGAGAGACCGTATTTT.